The clone carrying this T cell receptor (delta chain) was counted only a few times. TCRdb re-called the reads using CATT. The sample has approximately 12,000 delta-chain clones, around 9% seen once. The source of the sample is a study of gamma-delta chains in newborns, infants, children. Overall study: Innate gammadelta T cells reportedly expand polyclonally right after birth, driven by microbial exposure, per the title.

This receptor was obtained from a child who was a newborn, infant or young child, either healthy, febrile or measles-vaccinated (not recorded which). The sequenced material came from blood.

CDR3 loop: CACDTVVLGDRKYTDKLIF. The CDR3 nucleotides read TGTGCCTGTGACACCGTTGTACTGGGGGATAGGAAGTACACCGATAAACTCATCTTT. This chain uses TRDV2 with TRDJ1; 11 bases map to TRDD3. This CDR3 spans 19 amino acids. V was pared by 0 bases and J by 0 bases, with 11 bases of the junction left unmatched. Looked up from germline, CDR1 is GEAIGNYY and CDR2 is EKD.